Shown below are 15 T cell receptor beta chains from a single sample sequenced in a study of spatial heterogeneity in lung cancer. Specified time point: sample taken at primary tumor resection. TCRdb fed the 5' RACE reads into MiXCR, producing one record per CDR3 protein. The sample carries approximately 1,500 distinct CDR3 sequences, around 21% recorded once. Their antigens are not known. Study results and caveats: How many expanded intratumoral alpha and beta TCRs were present tracked the tumor mutation count, which was a count of nonsynonymous mutations.

The sample was lung tumor tissue, taken at surgery. The receptors stem from a male donor with early-stage non-small cell lung cancer.

This clonotype is medium-sized within its sample. The library was designed around alpha chains, so this beta chain is a stray read whose abundance carries little weight. The CDR3 DNA is TGTGCCAGCAGCAACGTGGAGGGGCTTAACTATGGCTACACCTTC. Protein sequence: CASSNVEGLNYGYTF. This chain links TRBV7-9 with TRBJ1-2, with D maybe TRBD1 (5 bases). Trimming shortened V by 5 bases and J by 1 base, and 14 bases separated the two germline ends. Germline-derived CDR1 and CDR2 are SEHNR and FQNEAQ (reference sequence). CDR3 length: 15 amino acids.

This clonotype is categorized as medium-sized. Found in a library prepared for alpha chains, this beta chain is an off-target read, and its abundance has little meaning. The rearrangement uses TRBV20-1 and TRBJ2-1, with TRBD2 matching 8 bases. The length of the CDR3 is 12 residues. The germline gives CDR1 DFQATT, CDR2 SNEGSKA (reference sequence). V lost 6 bases and J lost 7; bases outside the gene matches: 5. The DNA for the CDR3 is TGCAGTGCGGGCGGGAGGAGGAATGAGCAGTTCTTC. As protein: CSAGGRRNEQFF.

By frequency in the sample, this clonotype is medium-sized. This beta chain represents an off-target read in a library built for alpha chains; its size is of limited meaning. The chain links TRBV7-2 to TRBJ2-3, with D perhaps TRBD2 (6 bases). This CDR3 is built from 17 residues. Germline V gene lookup returns CDR1 SGHTA and CDR2 FQGNSA. V was clipped by 0 bases and J by 5 bases, with 18 bases between them. CDR3 sequence (DNA): TGTGCCAGCAGCTTAGCCGGCGGGGCCCGCCGGGGAGATACGCAGTATTTT. Encoded protein: CASSLAGGARRGDTQYF.

Within the sample, this clonotype is medium-sized. Because this beta chain is a stray read in a library intended to capture alpha chains, its abundance should not be given much weight. The chain uses TRBV13 and TRBJ2-1, with TRBD2 as a possible D gene (5 bases). Germline loops: CDR1 PRHDT, CDR2 FYEKMQ (reference sequence). This CDR3 region has 15 residues. Trimming left V 5 bases short and J 4 bases short, with 15 bases between. The CDR3 reads CASSETRTTYNEQFF. The CDR3 nucleotides are TGTGCCAGCAGCGAAACTAGAACCACATACAATGAGCAGTTCTTC.

In the case of this clonotype: This beta chain was picked up by a library intended for alpha chains and is off target, so its count carries little meaning. V and J are TRBV9 and TRBJ1-1, with 8 bases lining up with TRBD1. In germline, CDR1 is SGDLS, CDR2 YYNGEE. This CDR3 is 15 amino acids long. V trimming: 1 base; J trimming: 4 bases; junction bases outside the gene matches: 6. CDR3 DNA: TGTGCCAGCAGCGTATTCGACAGGGGAAGCACTGAAGCTTTCTTT. This codes for CASSVFDRGSTEAFF.

By share, this clonotype counts as medium-sized (0.01 to 0.1%). The library was designed around alpha chains, so this beta chain is a stray read whose abundance carries little weight. The chain links TRBV13 to TRBJ1-1; possibly TRBD1 for D (5 bases). The CDR3 is made up of 14 amino acids. The germline V gene encodes CDR1 PRHDT and CDR2 FYEKMQ (reference sequence). Trimming removed 4 bases at V and 1 base at J, with 10 bases between. CDR3 DNA: TGTGCCAGCAGCTACGGGACGGGGAACACTGAAGCTTTCTTT. It translates to CASSYGTGNTEAFF. The variable domain in full, completed from reference TRBV13 and TRBJ1-1, reads AAGVIQSPRHLIKEKRETATLKCYPIPRHDTVYWYQQGPGQDPQFLISFYEKMQSDKGSIPDRFSAQQFSDYHSELNMSSLELGDSALYFCASSYGTGNTEAFFGQGTRLTVV.

As to this clonotype: For a library built for alpha chains, this beta chain is a stray read; little rests on its size. The chain uses TRBV27 and TRBJ2-2, with a tentative D call TRBD1 (5 bases). Germline V gene lookup returns CDR1 MNHEY and CDR2 SMNVEV (reference sequence). There are 14 residues in the CDR3. Trimming took off 6 bases at V and 5 bases at J, with 13 bases between the two ends. CDR3 residues: CASRPQGYTGELFF. CDR3 sequence (DNA): TGTGCCAGCAGGCCGCAGGGTTATACCGGGGAGCTGTTTTTT.

This clonotype is medium-sized. Since it is a stray read in a library aimed at alpha chains, this beta chain has a size that is not meaningful. The rearrangement links TRBV3-1 to TRBJ2-5; TRBD1 aligns across 9 bases. This CDR3 region has 18 residues. V was clipped by 0 bases and J by 1 base; unmatched bases: 9. The germline gives CDR1 LGHDT, CDR2 YNNKEL (reference sequence). CDR3 in amino acids: CASSQDPPGTGTQETQYF. CDR3 sequence (DNA): TGTGCCAGCAGCCAAGATCCACCCGGGACAGGGACCCAAGAGACCCAGTACTTC.

This clonotype is classed as medium-sized. The size of this beta chain means little, since it is a stray read in a library made for alpha chains. The rearrangement links TRBV3-1 to TRBJ1-5, with D perhaps TRBD1 (6 bases). The V and J ends lost 4 bases and 5 bases respectively, with 15 bases between them. Germline loops: CDR1 LGHDT, CDR2 YNNKEL (reference sequence). The CDR3 is made up of 15 amino acids. CDR3 amino acids: CASSRTTGSYQPQHF. The CDR3, as DNA: TGTGCCAGCAGCCGTACCACAGGGAGCTATCAGCCCCAGCATTTT. Supplemented by reference TRBV3-1 and TRBJ1-5, the full variable domain reads DTAVSQTPKYLVTQMGNDKSIKCEQNLGHDTMYWYKQDSKKFLKIMFSYNNKELIINETVPNRFSPKSPDKAHLNLHINSLELGDSAVYFCASSRTTGSYQPQHFGDGTRLSIL.

This clonotype is medium-sized. The junction differs from germline at one of its ends, possibly a read error. This beta chain is a stray read from a library made for alpha chains; its abundance is not meaningful. V usage is TRBV20-1 and J usage is TRBJ1-3, with D unclear. Germline values: CDR1 DFQATT, CDR2 SNEGSKA (reference sequence). The CDR3 covers 13 residues. CDR3 DNA sequence: TGCAGTGCCAGAGCCAGTGGTGGAAACACCATATATTTT. It translates to CSARASGGNTIYF.

This clonotype is deemed medium-sized. An end of the junction does not agree with germline; a read error may underlie this. This beta chain is a stray sequence in a library constructed for alpha chains; its clone size is not meaningful. This chain links TRBV20-1 with TRBJ1-4; D perhaps matches TRBD1 (5 bases). The CDR3 is made up of 12 amino acids. Germline V gene data show CDR1 as DFQATT and CDR2 as SNEGSKA (reference sequence). CDR3 sequence (DNA): TGCAGTGCTAGAGAATTCCCCGTGGGCAGGGTATTC. It specifies CSAREFPVGRVF.

This clonotype is categorized as medium-sized (0.01 to 0.1%). This beta chain appears as a stray read in a library generated for alpha chains; its size is not informative. V gene TRBV10-3 combines with J gene TRBJ1-2; 7 nucleotides line up with TRBD1. Germline V gives CDR1 ENHRY, CDR2 SYGVKD. This CDR3 has 16 amino acids. Trimming cost V 3 bases and J 5 bases; bases outside gene matches: 12. CDR3 amino acids: CAISDSPGGGEYGYTF. CDR3 nucleotide sequence: TGTGCCATCAGTGACTCTCCCGGAGGGGGCGAGTATGGCTACACCTTC.

This clonotype is judged large. Little can be read into the size of this beta chain, an off-target read in a library designed for alpha chains. The CDR3 here is CASRQGVHEQYV. The CDR3 DNA reads as TGTGCCAGCAGACAGGGGGTCCACGAGCAGTACGTC. This rearrangement joins TRBV25-1 to TRBJ2-7, with 8 bases fitting TRBD1. The CDR3 runs 12 residues. From germline, CDR1 is MGHDK and CDR2 SYGVNS. Trimming took 6 bases from V and 5 from J; bases not matched to a gene: 3.

This clonotype ranks as medium-sized. This beta chain came through as a stray read in a library set up for alpha chains, and its size says little. CDR3 protein: CATSRLTGVGANVLTF. DNA for the CDR3: TGTGCCACCAGCAGACTTACAGGGGTTGGGGCCAACGTCCTGACTTTC. This chain joins TRBV15 and TRBJ2-6; 7 bases fit TRBD1. The V and J ends lost 2 bases and 3 bases, in that order; junction bases with no gene match: 4. This CDR3 has 16 amino acids. Germline V CDR1 and CDR2: LNHNV, YYDKDF (reference sequence).

By share, this clonotype counts as medium-sized. Found in a library prepared for alpha chains, this beta chain is an off-target read, and its abundance has little meaning. The genes are TRBV3-1 and TRBJ1-5; D is undetermined. CDR1 is LGHDT, CDR2 YNNKEL, per germline (reference sequence). Deletions cut 4 bases from V and 0 bases from J, with 13 bases between. The CDR3 extends over 16 amino acids. The CDR3 coding sequence is TGTGCCAGCAGCCGCTCGGGGTTTGGTAGCAATCAGCCCCAGCATTTT. Protein: CASSRSGFGSNQPQHF.